Listed below are T cell receptor beta chains from one sample, sequenced in a study of OX40 agonist ivuxolimab in advanced cancers. Profiled with immunoSEQ multiplex PCR; TCRdb holds only in-frame clones, not every one. The data show 70,000 or so clones, 60% to 85% seen once. Here the sequenced sample was CD4+ or CD8+ T cells sorted from blood, taken in a trial of the OX40 agonist ivuxolimab. Receptors were obtained from an adult with an advanced solid tumor such as melanoma, head and neck, liver or kidney cancer. The CDR3 runs from the conserved cysteine through the conserved F or W. Fields, in order: D gene, V gene, clone size, J gene, CDR3 length, CDR3 protein, CDR3 DNA. The D gene is left open where the match is weak. The size field is filled for only some rows; it gives once, few, many or a size class.

TRBD2	TRBV11-3	NA	TRBJ2-1	15	CASSAGTSTDNEQFF	TGTGCCAGCAGCGCCGGGACTAGCACCGACAATGAGCAGTTCTTC
TRBD1	TRBV14	once	TRBJ1-2	13	CASSKGQGAGYTF	TGTGCCAGCAGCAAGGGACAGGGGGCGGGCTACACCTTC
NA	TRBV9	NA	TRBJ2-6	14	CASSSFSGANVLTF	TGTGCCAGCAGCTCGTTCTCTGGGGCCAACGTCCTGACTTTC
NA	TRBV2	NA	TRBJ1-5	14	CASSEGSSNQPQHF	TGTGCCAGCAGTGAAGGGAGCAGCAATCAGCCCCAGCATTTT
TRBD1	TRBV6-1	NA	TRBJ2-7	13	CASSEGQNYEQYF	TGTGCCAGCAGTGAGGGACAGAACTACGAGCAGTACTTC
TRBD2	TRBV5-4	NA	TRBJ2-5	16	CASSLSLAGAGETQYF	TGTGCCAGCAGCTTGTCCCTAGCGGGAGCGGGAGAGACCCAGTACTTC
TRBD1	TRBV28	NA	TRBJ2-7	14	CASSADRGKYEQYF	TGTGCCAGCAGTGCGGACAGGGGGAAATACGAGCAGTACTTC
NA	TRBV10-3	NA	TRBJ2-7	14	CAISRQALTYEQYF	TGTGCCATCAGCCGACAGGCCTTAACCTACGAGCAGTACTTC
TRBD1	TRBV7-2	NA	TRBJ1-2	17	CASSLGTGRFLNYGYTF	TGTGCCAGCAGCTTAGGGACAGGGAGGTTCCTTAACTATGGCTACACCTTC
NA	TRBV2	NA	TRBJ2-1	11	CASGPYNEQFF	TGTGCCAGCGGACCTTACAATGAGCAGTTCTTC
TRBD1	TRBV19	once	TRBJ1-5	15	CASSISGGGNQPQHF	TGTGCCAGTAGTATATCAGGGGGAGGCAATCAGCCCCAGCATTTT
TRBD1	TRBV6-1	NA	TRBJ1-2	15	CASSEGRTGEIGYTF	TGTGCCAGCAGTGAGGGGAGGACAGGGGAGATTGGCTACACCTTC
TRBD1	TRBV5-8	NA	TRBJ1-1	14	CASSYRGRGTEAFF	TGTGCCAGCAGTTACAGGGGGCGAGGCACTGAAGCTTTCTTT
TRBD1	TRBV7-2	NA	TRBJ1-5	17	CASSLEGQGAFHQPQHF	TGTGCCAGCAGCTTAGAGGGACAGGGGGCCTTCCATCAGCCCCAGCATTTT
NA	TRBV7-6	once	TRBJ2-3	15	CASSLSGGLGDTQYF	TGTGCCAGCAGCTTATCCGGGGGGCTTGGAGATACGCAGTATTTT
NA	TRBV6-1	NA	TRBJ2-7	15	CASSERGRSTYEQYF	TGTGCCAGCAGTGAACGAGGCCGCAGTACCTACGAGCAGTACTTC
NA	TRBV5-1	NA	TRBJ1-4	15	CASSLVGGAVEKLFF	TGCGCCAGCAGCTTGGTTGGGGGCGCGGTTGAAAAACTGTTTTTT
NA	TRBV28	once	TRBJ2-7	13	CASSPRNPYEQYF	TGTGCCAGCAGTCCGCGCAACCCCTACGAGCAGTACTTC
TRBD1	TRBV23-1	NA	TRBJ1-1	18	CASSPPGTGQGATTEAFF	TGCGCCAGCAGTCCCCCAGGGACGGGACAGGGGGCCACCACTGAAGCTTTCTTT
NA	TRBV5-1	once	TRBJ2-7	12	CASSPLGVEQYF	TGCGCCAGCAGCCCCCTAGGGGTCGAGCAGTACTTC
NA	TRBV11-2	NA	TRBJ1-4	16	CASSLDQRSWNEKLFF	TGTGCCAGCAGCTTAGATCAAAGATCCTGGAATGAAAAACTGTTTTTT
NA	TRBV7-9	NA	TRBJ1-3	15	CASSLVRASGNTIYF	TGTGCCAGCAGCTTAGTCAGGGCATCCGGAAACACCATATATTTT
TRBD2	TRBV5-1	NA	TRBJ2-3	14	CASSLTSASDTQYF	TGCGCCAGCAGCTTAACTAGCGCCTCAGATACGCAGTATTTT
NA	TRBV6-6	NA	TRBJ2-7	12	CASSYSLYEQYF	TGTGCCAGCAGTTACTCTCTCTACGAGCAGTACTTC
NA	TRBV7-3	NA	TRBJ2-1	13	CASSLTTYNEQFF	TGTGCCAGCAGCTTAACGACGTACAATGAGCAGTTCTTC
NA	TRBV14	once	TRBJ1-2	12	CASSQPGWGYTF	TGTGCCAGCAGCCAGCCGGGGTGGGGCTACACCTTC
NA	TRBV27	NA	TRBJ1-1	14	CASRQDGLNTEAFF	TGTGCCAGCAGACAGGACGGGCTGAACACTGAAGCTTTCTTT
TRBD2	TRBV4-1	NA	TRBJ2-7	18	CASSQGKGMTSGYYEQYF	TGCGCCAGCAGCCAAGGCAAGGGTATGACTAGCGGATACTACGAGCAGTACTTC
NA	TRBV5-4	NA	TRBJ2-1	15	CASSLASGSYNEQFF	TGTGCCAGCAGCTTGGCCAGCGGATCCTACAATGAGCAGTTCTTC
NA	TRBV29-1	NA	TRBJ1-1	12	CSVRDSISEAFF	TGCAGCGTGAGGGACTCTATAAGTGAAGCTTTCTTT
NA	TRBV6-5	few	TRBJ1-4	12	CASSPLGEKLFF	TGTGCCAGCAGTCCCCTGGGGGAAAAACTGTTTTTT
NA	TRBV10-3	NA	TRBJ2-1	17	CAISKDGGPLTYNEQFF	TGTGCCATCAGTAAGGACGGAGGGCCCCTAACATACAATGAGCAGTTCTTC
NA	TRBV14	NA	TRBJ1-5	13	CASSQDLGQPQHF	TGTGCCAGCAGCCAAGATCTGGGTCAGCCCCAGCATTTT
TRBD1	TRBV19	NA	TRBJ1-1	14	CASRTSGQSTEAFF	TGTGCCAGTAGAACCTCGGGACAGTCGACTGAAGCTTTCTTT
TRBD1	TRBV7-9	NA	TRBJ1-1	14	CASSLRQGAGTAFF	TGTGCCAGCAGCTTAAGACAGGGGGCTGGAACGGCTTTCTTT
NA	TRBV10-3	NA	TRBJ2-4	14	CAISRRQGENIQYF	TGTGCCATCAGTCGCCGTCAAGGGGAAAACATTCAGTACTTC
TRBD2	TRBV10-2	NA	TRBJ2-7	15	CASSGRTSGSYEQYF	TGCGCCAGCAGTGGCCGGACTAGCGGCTCCTACGAGCAGTACTTC
NA	TRBV4-2	NA	TRBJ2-1	17	CASSQAAGLDTYNEQFF	TGTGCCAGCAGCCAGGCGGCGGGATTAGACACCTACAATGAGCAGTTCTTC
NA	TRBV30	NA	TRBJ2-7	14	CAWNDVGGSYEQYF	TGTGCCTGGAATGATGTGGGCGGATCCTACGAGCAGTACTTC
TRBD1	TRBV6-5	NA	TRBJ2-3	15	CASSPDRGQRDTQYF	TGTGCCAGCAGCCCGGACAGGGGGCAGCGAGATACGCAGTATTTT
TRBD1	TRBV5-1	NA	TRBJ2-3	14	CASSPGQGWDTQYF	TGCGCCAGCAGCCCAGGACAGGGGTGGGATACGCAGTATTTT
NA	TRBV4-1	NA	TRBJ2-2	15	CASSPGQRNTGELFF	TGCGCCAGCAGCCCCGGACAGCGAAACACCGGGGAGCTGTTTTTT
NA	TRBV5-4	few	TRBJ2-3	16	CASSLVGLRTTDTQYF	TGTGCCAGCAGCTTGGTAGGGTTGAGGACCACAGATACGCAGTATTTT
NA	TRBV21-1	NA	TRBJ2-5	17	CASSKGGPAACQETQYF	TGTGCCAGCAGCAAAGGGGGACCGGCGGCCTGCCAAGAGACCCAGTACTTC
NA	TRBV5-4	NA	TRBJ1-1	15	CASSLAEQLNTEAFF	TGTGCCAGCAGCTTGGCCGAACAATTAAACACTGAAGCTTTCTTT
NA	TRBV11-2	NA	TRBJ1-5	15	CASSPASLGNQPQHF	TGTGCCAGCAGCCCCGCGAGTTTGGGCAATCAGCCCCAGCATTTT
NA	TRBV4-2	NA	TRBJ2-7	18	CASSQDFLGLPGNYEQYF	TGTGCCAGCAGCCAAGATTTCCTAGGTCTTCCGGGAAATTACGAGCAGTACTTC
NA	TRBV18	NA	TRBJ2-7	13	CASSPEGAREQYF	TGTGCCAGCTCACCAGAGGGAGCCAGGGAGCAGTACTTC
NA	TRBV28	NA	TRBJ2-3	12	CASASGADTQYF	TGTGCCAGCGCCTCGGGTGCAGATACGCAGTATTTT
NA	TRBV5-1	NA	TRBJ1-1	15	CASSLARQGGTEAFF	TGCGCCAGCAGCTTGGCGCGGCAGGGAGGCACTGAAGCTTTCTTT
NA	TRBV6-6	NA	TRBJ1-2	15	CASREGRKANYGYTF	TGTGCCAGCAGGGAGGGCAGGAAAGCTAACTATGGCTACACCTTC
NA	TRBV6-5	few	TRBJ1-1	15	CASSYGQTMNTEAFF	TGTGCCAGCAGTTACGGGCAGACAATGAACACTGAAGCTTTCTTT
NA	TRBV2	NA	TRBJ1-2	13	CASTRGAGIGYTF	TGTGCCAGCACGAGGGGCGCAGGTATTGGCTACACCTTC
TRBD2	TRBV5-1	NA	TRBJ2-1	17	CASSLMRSGGPQDEQFF	TGCGCCAGCAGCTTGATGAGATCGGGGGGTCCACAAGATGAGCAGTTCTTC
TRBD2	TRBV9	NA	TRBJ2-2	18	CASSVVKKRGANTGELFF	TGTGCCAGCAGCGTAGTGAAAAAGCGGGGGGCGAACACCGGGGAGCTGTTTTTT
NA	TRBV6-1	NA	TRBJ1-1	13	CAASIGRNTEAFF	TGTGCCGCCTCGATAGGAAGAAACACTGAAGCTTTCTTT
NA	TRBV28	NA	TRBJ1-5	12	CASRANNQPQHF	TGTGCCAGCAGGGCTAACAATCAGCCCCAGCATTTT
NA	TRBV5-1	NA	TRBJ2-1	12	CASSPPANEQFF	TGCGCCAGCAGTCCGCCCGCGAATGAGCAGTTCTTC
NA	TRBV6-5	NA	TRBJ2-7	14	CASSYVGQTYEQYF	TGTGCCAGCAGTTATGTGGGGCAGACCTACGAGCAGTACTTC
NA	TRBV15	NA	TRBJ2-1	13	CATSRDLNNEQFF	TGTGCCACCAGCAGAGATCTGAACAATGAGCAGTTCTTC